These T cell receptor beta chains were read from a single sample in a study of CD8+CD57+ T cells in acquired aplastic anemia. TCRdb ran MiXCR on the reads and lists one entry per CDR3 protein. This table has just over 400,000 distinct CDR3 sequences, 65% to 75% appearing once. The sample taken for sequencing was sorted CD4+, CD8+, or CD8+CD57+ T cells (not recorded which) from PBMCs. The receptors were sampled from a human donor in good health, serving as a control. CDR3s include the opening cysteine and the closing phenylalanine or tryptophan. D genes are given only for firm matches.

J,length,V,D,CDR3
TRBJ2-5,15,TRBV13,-,CASSLQGFGQETQYF
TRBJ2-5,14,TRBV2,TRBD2,CASGTTSGGETQYF
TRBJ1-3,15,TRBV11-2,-,CASSLVPSSGNTIYF
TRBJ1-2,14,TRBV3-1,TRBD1,CASSQQDRGYGYTF
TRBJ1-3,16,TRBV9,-,CASSVATGGPGNTIYF
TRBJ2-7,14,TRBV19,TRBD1,CASSMGQGYYEQYF
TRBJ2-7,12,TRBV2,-,CASSVGRGAQYF
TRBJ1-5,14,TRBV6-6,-,CASSYSNSGQPQHF
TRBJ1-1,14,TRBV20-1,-,CSARDWDQNTEAFF
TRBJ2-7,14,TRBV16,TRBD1,CASSQRDRFSEQYF
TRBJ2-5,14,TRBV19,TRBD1,CASSIRQGGETQYF
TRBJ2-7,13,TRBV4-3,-,CASSREGSYEQYF
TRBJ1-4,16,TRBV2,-,CASSASVGSANEKLFF
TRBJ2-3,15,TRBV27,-,CASSYGASGTDEQYF
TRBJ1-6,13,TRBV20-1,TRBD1,CSATLPGTGPLHF
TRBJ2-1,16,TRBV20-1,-,CSARVVGTAATNEQFF
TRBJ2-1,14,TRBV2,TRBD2,CASSPGLANNEQFF
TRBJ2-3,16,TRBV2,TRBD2,CASKKGLADVADTQYF
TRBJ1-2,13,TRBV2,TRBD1,CGSNRDSTKGYTF
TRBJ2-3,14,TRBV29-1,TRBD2,CSVEAGLAGDTQYF
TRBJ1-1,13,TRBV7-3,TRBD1,CASSLQGDLEAFF
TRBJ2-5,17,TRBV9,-,CASSVGAGDSMEETQYF
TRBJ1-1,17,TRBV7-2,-,CASSLAILGGGVDEAFF
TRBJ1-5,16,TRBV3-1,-,CASSLNGGIGDQPQHF
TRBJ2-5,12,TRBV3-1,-,CASSQTKETQYF
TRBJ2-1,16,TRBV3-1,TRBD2,CASSQPGLAGEDEQFF
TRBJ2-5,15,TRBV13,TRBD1,CASSFLTGVSETQYF
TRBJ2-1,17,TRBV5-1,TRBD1,CASSDGQGQGEDNEQFF